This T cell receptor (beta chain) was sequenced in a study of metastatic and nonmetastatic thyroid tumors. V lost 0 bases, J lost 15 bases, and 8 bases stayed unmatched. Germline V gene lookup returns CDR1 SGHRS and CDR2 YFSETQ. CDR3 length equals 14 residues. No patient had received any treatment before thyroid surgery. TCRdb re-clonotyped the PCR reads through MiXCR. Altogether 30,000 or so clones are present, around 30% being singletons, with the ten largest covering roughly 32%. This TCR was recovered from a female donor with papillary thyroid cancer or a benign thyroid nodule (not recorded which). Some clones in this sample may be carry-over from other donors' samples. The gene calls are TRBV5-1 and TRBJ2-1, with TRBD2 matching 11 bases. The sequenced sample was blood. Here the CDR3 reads CASSLGLAGTPPFF. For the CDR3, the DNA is TGCGCCAGCAGCTTGGGACTAGCGGGGACACCCCCGTTCTTC.